This entry lists 25 T cell receptor beta chains sequenced from one sample in a study of T cell repertoires in cytomegalovirus infection. TCRdb itself ran the reads through MiXCR, one entry per CDR3 protein. The sample lists around 570,000 distinct CDR3 sequences; approximately 40% were seen once. The antigens for these receptors are not known. The sample here was cultured PBMCs, taken from culture after CMV antigen stimulation. The receptors stem from a human donor in good health (CMV status not recorded). Some clones in this sample may be carry-over from other donors' samples.

In this sample, this clonotype turned up a few times. The V call is TRBV18, the J call TRBJ1-6; D is unresolved. CDR3 length: 15 amino acids. Germline loops: CDR1 KGHSH, CDR2 LQKENI. Between the trimmed V and J ends, which lost 3 bases and 4 bases, there was a span of 10 bases. The CDR3 loop reads CASSPSRRYNSPLHF. CDR3 nucleotide sequence: TGTGCCAGCTCACCTAGTCGCCGATATAATTCACCCCTCCACTTT.

The J gene is TRBJ2-1, the V gene TRBV6-8, with 8 bases that match TRBD1. The CDR3 length is 14 residues. Germline CDR1 is MNHGY and CDR2 is SAAAGT. The ends lost 2 bases at V and 3 bases at J; junction bases unmatched: 0. CDR3 bases: TGTGCCAGCAGTTACGGGACAGGCTACAATGAGCAGTTCTTC. This gives the protein CASSYGTGYNEQFF.

This clonotype was recorded at least ten times. The V and J genes are TRBV7-6 and TRBJ2-4; TRBD1 aligns across 8 bases. The CDR3 sequence is 14 residues long. The germline CDR1 and CDR2 sequences are SGHVS and FNYEAQ. With V trimmed by 5 bases and J by 8 bases, 8 bases remained unmatched. For the CDR3, the DNA is TGTGCCAGCAGCCCCGCGACAGGGGTAGACATTCAGTACTTC. Its translation is CASSPATGVDIQYF.

The rearrangement uses TRBV7-2 and TRBJ1-1; D unresolved. CDR1 is SGHTA, CDR2 FQGNSA, per germline. Trimming left V 6 bases short and J 4 bases short, with 12 bases between. The CDR3 consists of 13 residues. This chain's CDR3 is CASSSEVTTEAFF. CDR3 sequence (DNA): TGTGCCAGCAGTTCGGAGGTAACCACTGAAGCTTTCTTT.

The J gene is TRBJ1-1, the V gene TRBV10-3; no clear D gene. The CDR3 spans 12 residues. CDR1 is ENHRY, CDR2 SYGVKD, per germline. Trimming removed 2 bases at V and 5 bases at J, with 6 bases between. The CDR3 DNA is TGTGCCATCAGTGAGGCTGATACTGAAGCTTTCTTT. Translation gives CAISEADTEAFF.

Here the CDR3 DNA reads TGTGCCAGCAGCTTAGAGGTGGGGGTGAATTCACCCCTCCACTTT. This translates into CASSLEVGVNSPLHF. The chain links TRBV7-2 to TRBJ1-6, with a tentative D call TRBD1 (5 bases). The CDR3 totals 15 residues. The germline CDR1 and CDR2 sequences are SGHTA and FQGNSA. Deletions cut 1 base from V and 7 bases from J, with 11 bases between.

This clonotype was seen a handful of times. Its ends do not fully match the called genes, so a read error is possible. The rearrangement links TRBV4-1 to TRBJ1-5; D is possibly TRBD1 (6 bases). The CDR3 is 15 residues long. The V gene's germline CDR1 is MGHRA and CDR2 YSYEKL. Here the CDR3 DNA reads TGTGCCAGCAGCCAATCGCAGGGGTCGGAACAGCCCCAGCATTTT. It translates to CASSQSQGSEQPQHF.

The sample holds a few counts of this clonotype. The chain links TRBV12-3 or TRBV12-4 to TRBJ2-7; TRBD1 aligns across 8 bases. This CDR3 has 13 residues. V trimming: 7 bases; J trimming: 4 bases; junction bases outside the gene matches: 6. The CDR3 nucleotides are TGTGCCAGCACCTCCGACAGGGGATACGAGCAGTACTTC. It specifies CASTSDRGYEQYF.

The chain has TRBV11-2 and TRBJ2-2; tentatively, D is TRBD1 or TRBD2 (5 bases each). This CDR3 is 17 amino acids long. V was clipped by 1 base and J by 5 bases, with 17 bases between them. From germline, CDR1 is SGHAT and CDR2 FQNNGV. CDR3 coding DNA: TGTGCCAGCAGCTTAGTACAAGTGGCGTGGGGGACCGGGGAGCTGTTTTTT. Translation gives CASSLVQVAWGTGELFF.

This sequence joins TRBV6-1 and TRBJ1-1, with 7 bases lining up with TRBD1. The trim removed 6 bases at V and 9 bases at J, leaving 13 bases unmatched. The CDR3 contains 14 residues. The germline CDR1 and CDR2 sequences are MNHNS and SASEGT. CDR3 protein: CASRKDPRGNKAFF. As DNA, the CDR3 is TGTGCCAGCAGAAAAGACCCCAGGGGGAACAAAGCTTTCTTT.

This clonotype was recorded a few times. V usage is TRBV5-5 and J usage is TRBJ2-1, with D possibly TRBD1 on 5 matching bases. Germline-derived CDR1 and CDR2 are SGHKS and YYEKEE (reference sequence). Trimming cost V 1 base and J 2 bases, with 10 bases left between them. CDR3 length: 15 residues. CDR3 coding DNA: TGTGCCAGCAGCTTGTCAGGGTATGCCTACAATGAGCAGTTCTTC. As protein: CASSLSGYAYNEQFF.

This clonotype was observed a few times. The chain is built from TRBV12-3 or TRBV12-4 and TRBJ2-4; 8 positions match TRBD1. CDR3 length: 15 residues. J gave up 8 bases and V 4 bases, and 10 bases lay outside the gene matches. DNA of the CDR3: TGTGCCAGCAGTTCTCAGACAGGGGCTTCGGACATTCAGTACTTC. Translation: CASSSQTGASDIQYF.

CDR3 nucleotide sequence: TGTGCCAGCAGCTTTAGCGGGAGGGCCATACGGACCGGGGAGCTGTTTTTT. Translating gives CASSFSGRAIRTGELFF. The chain employs TRBV7-6 and TRBJ2-2; 11 positions match TRBD2. The V gene's germline CDR1 is SGHVS and CDR2 FNYEAQ. The CDR3 spans 17 residues. V shed 3 bases and J 5 bases; nucleotides not matched to a gene: 8.

The chain couples TRBV20-1 to TRBJ1-6; D might be TRBD1 (6 bases). The CDR3 sequence is 13 residues long. Trimming cost V 6 bases and J 9 bases, with 15 bases left between them. Germline values: CDR1 DFQATT, CDR2 SNEGSKA (reference sequence). CDR3 in DNA: TGCAGTGCCAAACAGGGAACGGGTTCACCCCTCCACTTT. Its protein is CSAKQGTGSPLHF.

The V call is TRBV20-1, the J call TRBJ2-3; the D is unclear. Trimming stripped 6 bases from V and 6 bases from J, with 13 bases between. This CDR3 has 12 residues. CDR1 is DFQATT, CDR2 SNEGSKA, per germline (reference sequence). The CDR3 DNA is TGCAGTGCGACCCGACCTCGCGATACGCAGTATTTT. It specifies CSATRPRDTQYF.

V gene TRBV7-9 combines with J gene TRBJ2-2; 11 nucleotides align to TRBD1. The CDR3 is made up of 19 amino acids. J was trimmed by 4 bases and V by 5 bases; bases with no gene match: 15. From germline, CDR1 is SEHNR and CDR2 FQNEAQ (reference sequence). The CDR3 sequence is CASSIGTGGRSAPTGELFF. CDR3 in DNA: TGTGCCAGCAGCATCGGGACAGGGGGAAGGTCGGCCCCCACCGGGGAGCTGTTTTTT. Using reference TRBV7-9 and TRBJ2-2 for the parts outside the CDR3, the full variable domain is DTGVSQNPRHKITKRGQNVTFRCDPISEHNRLYWYRQTLGQGPEFLTYFQNEAQLEKSRLLSDRFSAERPKGSFSTLEIQRTEQGDSAMYLCASSIGTGGRSAPTGELFFGEGSRLTVL.

This clonotype was recorded once. The chain has TRBV5-6 and TRBJ2-1, with D perhaps TRBD1 (6 bases). V was clipped by 5 bases and J by 3 bases, with 21 bases between them. This CDR3 comprises 17 residues. Germline loops: CDR1 SGHDT, CDR2 YYEEEE. This chain's CDR3 is CASRPDFRTAFYNEQFF. The CDR3 region has the DNA TGTGCCAGCAGACCAGACTTTAGGACAGCGTTCTACAATGAGCAGTTCTTC.

This clonotype was counted many times. The chain uses TRBV7-8 and TRBJ1-1; no definite D call. The CDR3 spans 15 residues. With 2 bases removed from V and 2 bases from J, the gap between germline ends came to 12 bases. Germline-derived CDR1 and CDR2 are SGHVS and FQNEAQ. The DNA of the CDR3 is TGTGCCAGCAGCTTATTAAGGGTCGCTAACACTGAAGCTTTCTTT. This codes for CASSLLRVANTEAFF.

V and J are TRBV6-1 and TRBJ2-7; 12 bases align to TRBD2. The germline gives CDR1 MNHNS, CDR2 SASEGT. The CDR3 covers 13 residues. V was clipped by 8 bases and J by 5 bases; unmatched bases: 4. This CDR3 is CASLTSGSHEQYF. The CDR3 nucleotides read TGTGCCAGCCTGACTAGCGGGAGTCACGAGCAGTACTTC.

The chain couples TRBV7-2 to TRBJ2-2; D uncertain. CDR1 and CDR2 from the germline V gene are SGHTA and FQGNSA. The CDR3 extends over 15 amino acids. With 5 bases removed from V and 3 bases from J, the gap between germline ends came to 13 bases. CDR3 in DNA: TGTGCCAGCAGCCTCCCCCGGGCGGACACCGGGGAGCTGTTTTTT. This encodes CASSLPRADTGELFF. Full variable domain (rest looked up from reference TRBV7-2 and TRBJ2-2): GAGVSQSPSNKVTEKGKDVELRCDPISGHTALYWYRQSLGQGLEFLIYFQGNSAPDKSGLPSDRFSAERTGGSVSTLTIQRTQQEDSAVYLCASSLPRADTGELFFGEGSRLTVL.

The V and J genes are TRBV7-2 and TRBJ2-3; 15 bases agree with TRBD2. The ends lost 6 bases at V and 7 bases at J; junction bases unmatched: 5. CDR3 length equals 15 residues. Germline CDR1 SGHTA, CDR2 FQGNSA. The CDR3 DNA reads TGTGCCAGCAGTCGGACTAGCGGGGGGGGGCATACGCAGTATTTT. This translates into CASSRTSGGGHTQYF.

This clonotype turned up a few times. V usage is TRBV7-2 and J usage is TRBJ2-1; 7 nucleotides line up with TRBD1. The germline gives CDR1 SGHTA, CDR2 FQGNSA. The CDR3 has 14 amino acids. After removal of 8 bases from V and 7 bases from J, the junction contained 11 bases not matched to a gene. CDR3 in amino acids: CASGKGTAKNEQFF. DNA of the CDR3: TGTGCCAGCGGGAAGGGGACAGCTAAGAATGAGCAGTTCTTC.

The V gene is TRBV11-2, the J gene TRBJ2-5; D possibly corresponds to TRBD1 (5 bases). This CDR3 contains 14 residues. With 3 bases removed from V and 4 bases from J, the gap between germline ends came to 12 bases. Germline V gene data show CDR1 as SGHAT and CDR2 as FQNNGV. CDR3 DNA sequence: TGTGCCAGCAGCTTGGGGCGCTACCCAGAGACCCAGTACTTC. Translated, it gives CASSLGRYPETQYF.

Many counts were recorded for this clonotype. The chain uses TRBV7-2 and TRBJ1-1; D not certain. The V and J ends lost 11 bases and 2 bases respectively, with 18 bases between them. Germline assignment: CDR1 SGHTA and CDR2 FQGNSA. The CDR3 is made up of 14 amino acids. CDR3 nucleotide sequence: TGTGCCTCCGCCCCCGATCTGGGAAACACTGAAGCTTTCTTT. This codes for CASAPDLGNTEAFF.

There are a few counts of this clonotype. The V and J genes are TRBV11-3 and TRBJ1-2; D uncertain. CDR3 length equals 16 residues. Trimming left V 4 bases short and J 2 bases short, with 17 bases between. From germline, CDR1 is SGHNT and CDR2 YENEEA. CDR3 nucleotide sequence: TGTGCCAGCAGCTCGCCCCCCCCCTTACCCAACTATGGCTACACCTTC. This translates into CASSSPPPLPNYGYTF.